The T cell receptor beta chain under discussion was sequenced for a study of CD8+CD57+ T cells in acquired aplastic anemia. Across the whole study: Quantities of DNA derived from sorted CD4+ and CD8+ cells averaged 3.2 ug.

This clonotype was observed many times. What it binds is not known. After removal of 5 bases from V and 1 base from J, the junction contained 10 bases not matched to a gene. The CDR3 consists of 17 residues. Germline CDR1 and CDR2: SGHVS and FQNEAQ. The use of genomic DNA as template underpinned the TCR beta VDJ and CDR3 profiling. TCRdb re-derived calls from the reads in MiXCR, one entry per CDR3 protein. The sample holds 200,000 to 250,000 distinct CDR3 sequences, under 55% seen once. Study results and limitations: Patients and controls shared over 25 CD8+ CDR3 sequences.

Patients included in sequencing had previously demonstrated CD8+CD57+ cell expansion by flow cytometry. J is TRBJ1-4 and V is TRBV7-8, with TRBD1 matching 7 bases. This TCR was recovered from a human donor with aplastic anemia. The material sequenced was sorted CD4+, CD8+, or CD8+CD57+ T cells (not recorded which) from PBMCs. The DNA for the CDR3 is TGTGCCAGCAGCCCCGAAGGGACAGTAGAAACTAATGAAAAACTGTTTTTT. It encodes CASSPEGTVETNEKLFF.